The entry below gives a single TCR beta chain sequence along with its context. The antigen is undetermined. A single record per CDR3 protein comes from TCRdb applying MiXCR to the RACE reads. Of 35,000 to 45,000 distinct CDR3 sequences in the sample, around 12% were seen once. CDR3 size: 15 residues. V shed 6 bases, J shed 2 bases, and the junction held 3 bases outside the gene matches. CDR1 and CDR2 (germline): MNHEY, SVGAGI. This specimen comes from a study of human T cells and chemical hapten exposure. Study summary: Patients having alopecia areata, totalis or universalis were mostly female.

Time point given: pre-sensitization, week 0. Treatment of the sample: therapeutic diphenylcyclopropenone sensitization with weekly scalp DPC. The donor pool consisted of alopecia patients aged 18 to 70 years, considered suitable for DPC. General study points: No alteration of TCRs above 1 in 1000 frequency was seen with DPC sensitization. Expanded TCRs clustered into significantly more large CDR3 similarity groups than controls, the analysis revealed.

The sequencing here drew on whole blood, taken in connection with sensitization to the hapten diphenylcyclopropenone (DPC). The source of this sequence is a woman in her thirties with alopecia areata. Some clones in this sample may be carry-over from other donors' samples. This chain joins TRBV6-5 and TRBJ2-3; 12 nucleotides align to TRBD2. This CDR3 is CASSRTSGTTDTQYF. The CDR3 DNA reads TGTGCCAGCAGCAGGACTAGCGGGACCACAGATACGCAGTATTTT.